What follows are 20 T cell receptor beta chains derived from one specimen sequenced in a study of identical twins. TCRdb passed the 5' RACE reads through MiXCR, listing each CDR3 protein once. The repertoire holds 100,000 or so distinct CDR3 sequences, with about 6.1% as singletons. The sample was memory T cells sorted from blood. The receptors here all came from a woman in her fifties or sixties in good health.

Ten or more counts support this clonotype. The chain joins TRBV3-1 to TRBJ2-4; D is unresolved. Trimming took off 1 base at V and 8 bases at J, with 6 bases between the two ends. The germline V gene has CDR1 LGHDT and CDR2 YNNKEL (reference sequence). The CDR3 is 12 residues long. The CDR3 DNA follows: TGTGCCAGCAGCCAAGCGTGGGACATTCAGTACTTC. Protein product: CASSQAWDIQYF.

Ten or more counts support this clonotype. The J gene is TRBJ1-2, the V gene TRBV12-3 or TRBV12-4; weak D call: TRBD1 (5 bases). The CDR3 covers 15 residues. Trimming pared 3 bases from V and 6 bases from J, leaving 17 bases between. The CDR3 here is CASSFSGNYSHGYTF. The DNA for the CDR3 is TGTGCCAGCAGTTTTTCAGGGAACTACTCACATGGCTACACCTTC.

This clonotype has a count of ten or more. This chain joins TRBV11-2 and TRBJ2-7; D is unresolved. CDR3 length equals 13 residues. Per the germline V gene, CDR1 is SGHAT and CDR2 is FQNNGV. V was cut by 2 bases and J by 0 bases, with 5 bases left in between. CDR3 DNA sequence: TGTGCCAGCAGCTTACAGACCTCCTACGAGCAGTACGTC. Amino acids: CASSLQTSYEQYV.

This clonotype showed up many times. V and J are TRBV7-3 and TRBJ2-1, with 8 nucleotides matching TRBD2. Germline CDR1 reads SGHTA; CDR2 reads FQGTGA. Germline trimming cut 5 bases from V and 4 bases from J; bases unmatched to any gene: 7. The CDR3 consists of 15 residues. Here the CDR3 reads CASSPRASGYNEQFF. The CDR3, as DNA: TGTGCCAGCAGCCCTCGGGCTAGCGGGTACAATGAGCAGTTCTTC.

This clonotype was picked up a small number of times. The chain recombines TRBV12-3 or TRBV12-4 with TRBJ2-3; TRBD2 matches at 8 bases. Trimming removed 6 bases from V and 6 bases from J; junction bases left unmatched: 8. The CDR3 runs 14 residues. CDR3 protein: CASSPGGGMDTQYF. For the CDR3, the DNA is TGTGCCAGCAGCCCGGGGGGGGGGATGGATACGCAGTATTTT.

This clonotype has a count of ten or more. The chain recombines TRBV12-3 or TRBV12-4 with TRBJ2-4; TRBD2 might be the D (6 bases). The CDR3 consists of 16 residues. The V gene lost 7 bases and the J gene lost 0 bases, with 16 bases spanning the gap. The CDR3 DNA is TGTGCCAGCACGGAGCGGGCCACTCTAGCCAAAAACATTCAGTACTTC. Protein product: CASTERATLAKNIQYF.

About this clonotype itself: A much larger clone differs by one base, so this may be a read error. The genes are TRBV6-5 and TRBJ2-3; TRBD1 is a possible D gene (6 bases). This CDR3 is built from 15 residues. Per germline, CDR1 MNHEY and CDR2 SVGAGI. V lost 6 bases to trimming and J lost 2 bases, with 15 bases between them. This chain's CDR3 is CASSRSGADTDTQYF. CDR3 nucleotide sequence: TGTGCCAGCAGCCGGTCAGGGGCTGACACAGATACGCAGTATTTT.

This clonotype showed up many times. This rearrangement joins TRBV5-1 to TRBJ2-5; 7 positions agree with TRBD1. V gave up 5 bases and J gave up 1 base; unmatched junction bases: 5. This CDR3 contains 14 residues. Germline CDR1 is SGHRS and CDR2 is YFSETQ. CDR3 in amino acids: CASSSRTGQETQYF. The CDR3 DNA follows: TGCGCCAGCAGTTCTAGGACAGGCCAAGAGACCCAGTACTTC. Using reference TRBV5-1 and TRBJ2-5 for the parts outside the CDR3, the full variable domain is KAGVTQTPRYLIKTRGQQVTLSCSPISGHRSVSWYQQTPGQGLQFLFEYFSETQRNKGNFPGRFSGRQFSNSRSEMNVSTLELGDSALYLCASSSRTGQETQYFGPGTRLLVL.

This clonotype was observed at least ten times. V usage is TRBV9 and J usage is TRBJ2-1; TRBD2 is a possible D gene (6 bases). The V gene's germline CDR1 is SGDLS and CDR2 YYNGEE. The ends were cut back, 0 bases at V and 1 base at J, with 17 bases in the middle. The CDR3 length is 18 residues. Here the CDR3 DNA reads TGTGCCAGCAGCGTAGGCGGCGGGACCGCTACATCCTACAATGAGCAGTTCTTC. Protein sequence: CASSVGGGTATSYNEQFF.

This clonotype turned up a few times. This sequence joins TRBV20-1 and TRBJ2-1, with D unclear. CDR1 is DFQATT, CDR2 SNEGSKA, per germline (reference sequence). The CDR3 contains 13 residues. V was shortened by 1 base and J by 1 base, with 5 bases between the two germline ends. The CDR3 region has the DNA TGCAGTGCTAGAGGACAATCCTACAATGAGCAGTTCTTC. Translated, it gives CSARGQSYNEQFF.

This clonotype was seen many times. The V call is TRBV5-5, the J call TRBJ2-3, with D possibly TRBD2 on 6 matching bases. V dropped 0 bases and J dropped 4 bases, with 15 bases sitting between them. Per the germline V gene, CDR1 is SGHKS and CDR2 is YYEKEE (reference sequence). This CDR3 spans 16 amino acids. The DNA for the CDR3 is TGTGCCAGCAGCTTGGCCCCGGGAGTTGGGCCAGATACGCAGTATTTT. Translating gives CASSLAPGVGPDTQYF.

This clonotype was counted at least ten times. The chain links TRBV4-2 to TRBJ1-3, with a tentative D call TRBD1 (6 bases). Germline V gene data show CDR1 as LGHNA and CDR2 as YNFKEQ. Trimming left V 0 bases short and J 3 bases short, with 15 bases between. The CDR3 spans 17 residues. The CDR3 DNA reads TGTGCCAGCAGCCAAGATCGAGGGACAAGAATTGGAAACACCATATATTTT. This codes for CASSQDRGTRIGNTIYF.

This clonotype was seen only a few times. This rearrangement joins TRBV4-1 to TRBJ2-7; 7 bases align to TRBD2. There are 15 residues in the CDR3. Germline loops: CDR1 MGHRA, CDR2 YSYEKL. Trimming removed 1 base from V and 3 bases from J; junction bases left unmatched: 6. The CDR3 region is CASSQVGTKYYEQYF. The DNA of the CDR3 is TGCGCCAGCAGCCAAGTGGGGACTAAATACTACGAGCAGTACTTC.

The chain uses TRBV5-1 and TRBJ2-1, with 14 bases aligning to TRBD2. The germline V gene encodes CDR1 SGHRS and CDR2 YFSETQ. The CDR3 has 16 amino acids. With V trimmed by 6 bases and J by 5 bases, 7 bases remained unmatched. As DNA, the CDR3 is TGCGCCAGCAACATGTTGACTAGCGGGAGGGACAATGAGCAGTTCTTC. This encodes CASNMLTSGRDNEQFF.

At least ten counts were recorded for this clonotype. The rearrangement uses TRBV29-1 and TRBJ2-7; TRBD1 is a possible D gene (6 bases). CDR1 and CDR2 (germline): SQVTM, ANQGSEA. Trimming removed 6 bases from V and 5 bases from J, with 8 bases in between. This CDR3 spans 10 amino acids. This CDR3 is CSVTGNEQYF. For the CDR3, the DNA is TGCAGCGTCACAGGGAACGAGCAGTACTTC.

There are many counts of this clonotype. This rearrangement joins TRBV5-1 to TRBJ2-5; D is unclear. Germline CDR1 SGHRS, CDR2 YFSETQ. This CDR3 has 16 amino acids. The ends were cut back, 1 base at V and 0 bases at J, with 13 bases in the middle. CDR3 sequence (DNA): TGCGCCAGCAGCTTGCTTGCAGTCAAGTACCAAGAGACCCAGTACTTC. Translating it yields CASSLLAVKYQETQYF.

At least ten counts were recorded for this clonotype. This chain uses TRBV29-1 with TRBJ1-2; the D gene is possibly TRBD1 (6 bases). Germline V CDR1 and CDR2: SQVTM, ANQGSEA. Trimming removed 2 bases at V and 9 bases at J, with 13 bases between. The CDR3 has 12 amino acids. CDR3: CSVERSGDSYTF. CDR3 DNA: TGCAGCGTTGAACGGTCCGGGGACAGCTACACCTTC.

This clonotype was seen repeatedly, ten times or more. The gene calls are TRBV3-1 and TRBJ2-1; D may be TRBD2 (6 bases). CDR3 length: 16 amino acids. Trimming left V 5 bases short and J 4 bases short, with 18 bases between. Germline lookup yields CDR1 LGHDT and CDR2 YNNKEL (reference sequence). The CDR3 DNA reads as TGTGCCAGCAGCGCATGGGGGACTGTAGTGTACAATGAGCAGTTCTTC. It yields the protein CASSAWGTVVYNEQFF.

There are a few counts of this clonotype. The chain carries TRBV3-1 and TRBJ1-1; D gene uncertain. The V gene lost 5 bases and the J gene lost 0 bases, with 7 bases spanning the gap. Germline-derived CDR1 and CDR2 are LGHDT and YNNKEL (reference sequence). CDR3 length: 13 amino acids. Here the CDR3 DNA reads TGTGCCAGCAGCTCAGTGGTGAACACTGAAGCTTTCTTT. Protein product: CASSSVVNTEAFF.

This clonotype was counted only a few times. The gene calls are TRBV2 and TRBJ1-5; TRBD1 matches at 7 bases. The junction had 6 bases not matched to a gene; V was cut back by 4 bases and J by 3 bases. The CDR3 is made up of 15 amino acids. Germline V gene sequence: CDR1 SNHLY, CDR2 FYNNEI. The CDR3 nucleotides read TGTGCCAGCAGTGCACTACAGGGGATCAATCAGCCCCAGCATTTT. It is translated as CASSALQGINQPQHF.